This T cell receptor (beta chain) was captured in a study of blood T cell repertoires in COVID-19. Across the whole study: The United States, Italy and Spain provided the acute and convalescent COVID-19 samples. Sample material is recorded as cDNA or gDNA derived from T cells, B-cell-depleted T cells, or PBMCs.

Germline CDR1 reads SGDLS; CDR2 reads YYNGEE. With 0 bases clipped from V and 9 bases from J, the junction kept 13 bases outside the gene matches. The CDR3 consists of 17 residues. Authors' processing steps: Reference gene primer amplification gave nucleated cell count estimates. Only in-frame clones appear in the TCRdb table, and some are missing; sequencing was by immunoSEQ multiplex PCR. That table gives V, J and clone size, and the DNA gave D and trimming. The data show 200,000 or so clones, approximately 84% seen once. Symptom resolution, clearance, or two negative PCRs marked donors in Cohort 3 as recovered.

The rearrangement joins TRBV9 to TRBJ2-1; 9 nucleotides match TRBD1. The sample comprised PBMCs or T cells enriched from blood (not recorded which). The TCR comes from a man aged 55-75 years who had recovered from COVID-19. The CDR3 sequence is CASSVAGDRALAGEQFF. CDR3 coding DNA: TGTGCCAGCAGCGTAGCTGGGGACAGGGCTTTAGCGGGTGAGCAGTTCTTC.